The rows below give T cell receptor beta chains drawn from one sample of a study of quantifying T cell responses using KT2 cells. In TCRdb, the UMI-ligation and nested PCR reads were re-called with MiXCR into one record per CDR3 protein. The repertoire consists of 39,000 or so distinct CDR3 sequences, with about a sixth occurring once and the leading ten covering approximately 40%. The specimen was PBMCs spiked with cells of the T cell clone KT2. Receptors were obtained from a human donor. Each CDR3 is given with its conserved first and last residue. A D gene is named only where the DNA matches it firmly. Only some rows state a clone size, as once, few, many or a class for expanded clones.

-	TRBV6-2/TRBV6-3	TRBJ1-1	-	CASSYPNRGNTEAFF	TGTGCCAGCAGTTACCCGAACCGGGGAAACACTGAAGCTTTCTTT
few	TRBV5-1	TRBJ1-3	-	CASSPDLSGNTIYF	TGCGCCAGCAGCCCGGATCTCTCTGGAAACACCATATATTTT
-	TRBV5-1	TRBJ2-7	-	CASGQDSYEQYF	TGCGCCAGCGGGCAGGACTCCTACGAGCAGTACTTC
few	TRBV27	TRBJ1-2	-	CASSPRTLAHYGYTF	TGTGCCAGCAGTCCCAGGACATTGGCCCACTATGGCTACACCTTC
-	TRBV4-1	TRBJ2-5	-	CASSQERGRETQYF	TGCGCCAGCAGCCAAGAAAGGGGAAGGGAGACCCAGTACTTC
-	TRBV11-3	TRBJ1-1	-	CASSLGVTEAFF	TGTGCCAGCAGCCTAGGGGTGACTGAAGCTTTCTTT
-	TRBV10-3	TRBJ2-1	-	CAISEYPGNEQFF	TGTGCCATCAGTGAGTACCCAGGGAATGAGCAGTTCTTC
few	TRBV5-1	TRBJ2-1	-	CASSSGHSNEQFF	TGCGCCAGCAGCTCGGGACATTCTAATGAGCAGTTCTTC
few	TRBV12-3/TRBV12-4	TRBJ2-2	-	CASSSGYLNTGELFF	TGTGCCAGCAGTTCTGGGTACTTGAACACCGGGGAGCTGTTTTTT
-	TRBV20-1	TRBJ1-6	TRBD1	CSALDRGNSPLHF	TGCAGTGCCCTAGACAGGGGTAATTCACCCCTCCACTTT
-	TRBV4-1	TRBJ1-1	-	CASSQANMGFSGTEAFF	TGCGCCAGCAGCCAGGCGAACATGGGGTTTAGTGGCACTGAAGCTTTCTTT
few	TRBV3-1	TRBJ2-2	-	CASGGHTGELFF	TGTGCCAGCGGGGGGCACACCGGGGAGCTGTTTTTT
few	TRBV6-6	TRBJ1-1	-	CASSYGEGVEAFF	TGTGCCAGCAGTTACGGTGAGGGGGTCGAAGCTTTCTTT
-	TRBV7-2	TRBJ2-3	-	CASSLAGGRADTQYF	TGTGCCAGCAGCTTAGCGGGAGGAAGAGCAGATACGCAGTATTTT
-	TRBV2	TRBJ1-6	TRBD1	CASSEATGGGSPLHF	TGTGCCAGCAGTGAAGCCACAGGGGGTGGATCACCCCTCCACTTT
-	TRBV27	TRBJ1-5	-	CASSISGWQPQHF	TGTGCCAGCAGTATTTCGGGCTGGCAGCCCCAGCATTTT
few	TRBV29-1	TRBJ1-4	-	CSVVGRSSRGNEKLFF	TGCAGCGTTGTGGGCAGGAGCTCTAGGGGTAATGAAAAACTGTTTTTT
many	TRBV5-6	TRBJ1-1	-	CASSPLTGNTEAFF	TGTGCCAGCAGCCCACTGACGGGGAACACTGAAGCTTTCTTT
few	TRBV6-5	TRBJ2-1	-	CASREQGRYNEQFF	TGTGCCAGCAGAGAACAGGGCAGATACAATGAGCAGTTCTTC
few	TRBV7-9	TRBJ1-1	TRBD1	CASSRRTGGGLYEAFF	TGTGCCAGCAGCCGACGGACAGGGGGAGGTCTTTATGAAGCTTTCTTT
few	TRBV20-1	TRBJ2-3	TRBD2	CSAPPAGGRTDTQYF	TGCAGTGCCCCACCTGCGGGGGGGCGTACAGATACGCAGTATTTT
few	TRBV20-1	TRBJ1-2	TRBD1	CSALDRVNYGYTF	TGCAGTGCTCTCGACAGGGTAAACTATGGCTACACCTTC
few	TRBV2	TRBJ1-6	-	CASSDRASSYNSPLHF	TGTGCCAGCAGTGACAGGGCCAGCTCCTATAATTCACCCCTCCACTTT
few	TRBV5-1	TRBJ2-1	-	CASSLRQSSYNEQFF	TGCGCCAGCAGCTTGCGACAGAGCTCCTACAATGAGCAGTTCTTC
-	TRBV10-3	TRBJ2-7	-	CAISEVGREQYF	TGTGCCATCAGTGAGGTAGGCCGCGAGCAGTACTTC
-	TRBV7-8	TRBJ2-1	-	CASSPGGLTNNEQFF	TGTGCCAGCAGCCCAGGGGGACTAACAAACAATGAGCAGTTCTTC
many	TRBV18	TRBJ2-5	-	CASSHGPPPETQYF	TGTGCCAGCTCCCATGGACCGCCTCCTGAGACCCAGTACTTC
few	TRBV10-3	TRBJ2-1	TRBD2	CAISEALAGGQQFF	TGTGCCATCAGTGAGGCTCTAGCGGGGGGGCAGCAGTTCTTC
-	TRBV2	TRBJ2-1	-	CASSGFGGSSYNEQFF	TGTGCCAGCAGTGGTTTCGGCGGGTCCTCCTACAATGAGCAGTTCTTC
-	TRBV11-1	TRBJ1-1	-	CASSSGGRTEAFF	TGTGCCAGCAGCTCGGGGGGGAGAACTGAAGCTTTCTTT
few	TRBV6-5	TRBJ2-5	TRBD1	CASSSTGGLSVASQETQYF	TGTGCCAGCAGTTCTACAGGGGGACTGTCGGTTGCCTCACAAGAGACCCAGTACTTC
-	TRBV20-1	TRBJ2-5	-	CSASGDIQETQYF	TGCAGTGCTAGTGGGGATATACAAGAGACCCAGTACTTC
few	TRBV30	TRBJ2-3	-	CAWGSGSTDTQYF	TGTGCCTGGGGAAGCGGGAGCACAGATACGCAGTATTTT
-	TRBV27	TRBJ2-7	-	CASSLNGTPREQYF	TGTGCCAGCAGTTTAAACGGGACTCCCAGGGAGCAGTACTTC
few	TRBV6-5	TRBJ1-3	-	CASSYSMGGGSGNTIYF	TGTGCCAGCAGTTACTCGATGGGAGGGGGCTCTGGAAACACCATATATTTT
-	TRBV5-1	TRBJ2-5	-	CASSYQETQYF	TGCGCCAGCAGCTACCAAGAGACCCAGTACTTC
-	TRBV18	TRBJ1-1	-	CASSPNFGGQDTEAFF	TGTGCCAGCTCACCTAATTTCGGGGGGCAGGACACTGAAGCTTTCTTT
-	TRBV9	TRBJ2-3	TRBD2	CASSLTGTSSTDTQYF	TGTGCCAGCAGCCTGACCGGGACTAGCAGCACAGATACGCAGTATTTT
few	TRBV23-1	TRBJ2-1	TRBD2	CASRLAGGDNEQFF	TGCGCCAGCAGACTAGCGGGGGGGGACAATGAGCAGTTCTTC
few	TRBV9	TRBJ2-3	-	CASSFGPDTDTQYF	TGTGCCAGCAGCTTCGGACCAGACACAGATACGCAGTATTTT
many	TRBV5-1	TRBJ1-5	-	CASSLEGLGQPQHF	TGCGCCAGCAGCTTGGAGGGGTTGGGGCAGCCCCAGCATTTT
few	TRBV6-5	TRBJ1-1	TRBD1	CASSRGGQDGEAFF	TGTGCCAGCAGTCGTGGCGGACAGGATGGTGAAGCTTTCTTT
-	TRBV5-1	TRBJ2-6	-	CASSVTGPGANVLTF	TGCGCCAGCAGCGTAACAGGGCCTGGGGCCAACGTCCTGACTTTC
many	TRBV6-5	TRBJ2-1	TRBD2	CASSYALAGGSNEQFF	TGTGCCAGCAGTTACGCCCTGGCGGGAGGAAGCAATGAGCAGTTCTTC
medium-sized	TRBV24-1	TRBJ2-2	TRBD1	CATSDRDRETGELFF	TGTGCCACCAGTGACCGGGACAGGGAAACCGGGGAGCTGTTTTTT
-	TRBV10-3	TRBJ2-1	TRBD2	CAISLAGNEQFF	TGTGCCATCAGCTTAGCGGGAAATGAGCAGTTCTTC